This TCR beta chain derives from a study of T cells after yellow fever vaccination. This clonotype has a handful of counts. Its antigen is as yet unknown. Notes on the study in general: Subsequent booster samples again held most clones from primary vaccination (96% CD4, 85% to 90% CD8).

V shed 3 bases and J shed 5 bases, with 6 bases lying between them. Germline-derived CDR1 and CDR2 are LNHNV and YYDKDF (reference sequence). The CDR3 runs to 12 residues. In making TCR cDNA, 5'RACE template switching added a universal primer site and UMIs to it. TCRdb ran MiXCR on the 5' RACE reads and lists one entry per CDR3 protein. The sample consists of around 320,000 distinct CDR3 sequences, about 10% of them appearing once. The chain joins TRBV15 to TRBJ2-3; D remains ambiguous. This receptor was taken from a man aged 18 to 29 who received the YFV17D yellow fever vaccine. The starting material was CD4+ T cells sorted from PBMCs, obtained 45 days after the yellow fever booster vaccination. CDR3 in DNA: TGTGCCACCAGCAGGGCAGGAGATACGCAGTATTTT. It translates to CATSRAGDTQYF. The whole variable domain, remainder taken from reference TRBV15 and TRBJ2-3, is DAMVIQNPRYQVTQFGKPVTLSCSQTLNHNVMYWYQQKSSQAPKLLFHYYDKDFNNEADTPDNFQSRRPNTSFCFLDIRSPGLGDTAMYLCATSRAGDTQYFGPGTRLTVL.